This TCR beta chain derives from a study of cytomegalovirus exposure and HLA in healthy donors. Study conclusions and caveats: Some TCR beta chains (roughly 160 of them) were listed as cytomegalovirus-associated. The authors confirmed in vitro that three CMV-associated chains were specific for CMV antigens.

As concerns this clone: The antigen remains undetermined.

J lost 2 bases, V lost 4 bases, and 4 bases had no gene match. Germline CDR1 WSHSY, CDR2 SAAADI. The CDR3 sequence is 14 residues long. TCRdb's copy holds only in-frame clones and misses some; the assay was immunoSEQ multiplex PCR. The data show 120,000 to 150,000 clones, about 83% seen once. This receptor was taken from a woman in her thirties in good health and CMV-seronegative. The chain employs TRBV10-2 and TRBJ2-5; 7 nucleotides align to TRBD1. The source material was PBMCs. The CDR3 loop is CASSVMTGQETQYF. The CDR3 DNA reads as TGCGCCAGCAGTGTTATGACAGGGCAAGAGACCCAGTACTTC.